This T cell receptor (beta chain) is from a study of cytomegalovirus exposure and HLA in healthy donors. Amplification used 60 Vbeta primers and 13 Jbeta primers. TCRdb's table, derived via immunoSEQ multiplex PCR, lists solely in-frame clones and lacks some. This sample has roughly 180,000 clones, with about 81% found just once. CDR3 length: 16 amino acids. V dropped 2 bases and J dropped 9; count of bases not matched to a gene: 11. Per the germline V gene, CDR1 is ENHRY and CDR2 is SYGVKD. A word on this clone: Its cognate antigen is unknown.

Broader study findings: Three chains tied to CMV proved CMV antigen-specific in vitro.

The sample comprised PBMCs. V and J are TRBV10-3 and TRBJ2-5; 11 bases line up with TRBD2. This TCR was recovered from a woman aged 18-35 years in good health and CMV-seropositive. CDR3 in DNA: TGTGCCATCAGTGAGACTAGCGGGGGAAGAAAAGGGTCCCAGTACTTC. It codes for CAISETSGGRKGSQYF.